Sequencing of this T cell receptor beta chain was carried out in a study of T cell responses to AZD1222 COVID-19 vaccine. Overall study findings and caveats: AZD1222 recipients seropositive at baseline numbered only five to seven. Among the donors, most were white British and more were female, and clonal diversity was possibly underestimated.

V lost 4 bases, J lost 1 base, and 8 bases lay in between. From germline, CDR1 is SQVTM and CDR2 ANQGSEA. The CDR3 spans 12 residues. About this clone: Its antigen remains unknown.

Libraries were prepared by immunoSEQ multiplex PCR; TCRdb keeps only in-frame clonotypes and omits some of them. The sample contains about 150,000 clones, just over 90% of which appear only once. The source is an adult who received the AZD1222 COVID-19 vaccine. The chain couples TRBV29-1 to TRBJ2-7, with a possible D match to TRBD1 (5 bases). Specimen: peripheral blood, collected 28 days after the second AZD1222 dose. CDR3 residues: CSVVGDSYEQYF. The CDR3 nucleotides read TGCAGCGTTGTAGGGGATTCCTACGAGCAGTACTTC.